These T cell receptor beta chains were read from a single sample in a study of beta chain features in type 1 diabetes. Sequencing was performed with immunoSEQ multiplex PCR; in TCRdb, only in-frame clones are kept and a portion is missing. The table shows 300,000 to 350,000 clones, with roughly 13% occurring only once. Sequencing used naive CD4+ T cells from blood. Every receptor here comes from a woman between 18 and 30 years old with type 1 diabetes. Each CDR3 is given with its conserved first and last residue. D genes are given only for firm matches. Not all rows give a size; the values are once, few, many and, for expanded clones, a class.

CDR3 DNA: TGTGCCAGCAGTGCGGACAGAGTGAACACTGAAGCTTTCTTT
CDR3 protein: CASSADRVNTEAFF
D gene: -
J gene: TRBJ1-1
clone size: few
V gene: TRBV9

CDR3 DNA: TGTGCCAGCTCACCGGTAGCGGGCGGGGAAGCTTTCTTT
CDR3 protein: CASSPVAGGEAFF
D gene: -
J gene: TRBJ1-1
clone size: -
V gene: TRBV18

CDR3 DNA: TGCGCCAGCAGCCCCGTGAGTAGCGGCTACAATGAGCAGTTCTTC
CDR3 protein: CASSPVSSGYNEQFF
D gene: -
J gene: TRBJ2-1
clone size: few
V gene: TRBV5-1

CDR3 DNA: TGTGCCAGCAGCTTTCGGAGAACTCGGAACACTGAAGCTTTCTTT
CDR3 protein: CASSFRRTRNTEAFF
D gene: -
J gene: TRBJ1-1
clone size: few
V gene: TRBV5-6

CDR3 DNA: TGTGCCAGCAGCCCGTCTAGCGGGAACACCGGGGAGCTGTTTTTT
CDR3 protein: CASSPSSGNTGELFF
D gene: TRBD2
J gene: TRBJ2-2
clone size: few
V gene: TRBV7-2

CDR3 DNA: TGTGCCATCAGTGCCGGACAGGGGGAGTTCAGCCAGCCCCAGCATTTT
CDR3 protein: CAISAGQGEFSQPQHF
D gene: TRBD1
J gene: TRBJ1-5
clone size: -
V gene: TRBV10-3

CDR3 DNA: TGCGCCAGCAGCCAACGGAGGGCCCACACAGATACGCAGTATTTT
CDR3 protein: CASSQRRAHTDTQYF
D gene: -
J gene: TRBJ2-3
clone size: few
V gene: TRBV5-1

CDR3 DNA: TGTGCCAGCAGCTTGGGACTAGCGAGGGAGACCCAGTACTTC
CDR3 protein: CASSLGLARETQYF
D gene: TRBD2
J gene: TRBJ2-5
clone size: -
V gene: TRBV11-2

CDR3 DNA: TGTGCCAGCAGTCCCCGTCCCTCAGGCGGGAGAAGAGGAGAGACCCAGTACTTC
CDR3 protein: CASSPRPSGGRRGETQYF
D gene: TRBD2
J gene: TRBJ2-5
clone size: few
V gene: TRBV27

CDR3 DNA: TGTGCCAGTAGTACCCGACAGGGGGGTCACAATGAGCAGTTCTTC
CDR3 protein: CASSTRQGGHNEQFF
D gene: TRBD1
J gene: TRBJ2-1
clone size: -
V gene: TRBV19

CDR3 DNA: TGTGCCAGCAGCTTAGACAGGGCCTATGGCTACACCTTC
CDR3 protein: CASSLDRAYGYTF
D gene: TRBD1
J gene: TRBJ1-2
clone size: -
V gene: TRBV6-6

CDR3 DNA: TGTGCCAGCAGCCACGCCAGACTAGCCGGCAAAGGCGAGCAGTACTTC
CDR3 protein: CASSHARLAGKGEQYF
D gene: TRBD2
J gene: TRBJ2-7
clone size: few
V gene: TRBV14

CDR3 DNA: TGTGCCTGGAGTGTCCGAGTTAATCAGCCCCAGCATTTT
CDR3 protein: CAWSVRVNQPQHF
D gene: -
J gene: TRBJ1-5
clone size: -
V gene: TRBV30

CDR3 DNA: TGCGCCAGCAGCTTAGGACAGGGGCACACTGAAGCTTTCTTT
CDR3 protein: CASSLGQGHTEAFF
D gene: TRBD1
J gene: TRBJ1-1
clone size: few
V gene: TRBV4-3

CDR3 DNA: TGTGCCAGCAGCCCAACGGGGTCCATCCCCGGGGAGCTGTTTTTT
CDR3 protein: CASSPTGSIPGELFF
D gene: -
J gene: TRBJ2-2
clone size: few
V gene: TRBV7-3

CDR3 DNA: TGTGCCAGCAGTTTCCTACATCCGGGACTAGCTGGCGACGAGCAGTACTTC
CDR3 protein: CASSFLHPGLAGDEQYF
D gene: TRBD2
J gene: TRBJ2-7
clone size: few
V gene: TRBV27

CDR3 DNA: TGCAGCGCAACTAGCGGGAGAAGTGCCGGGGAGCTGTTTTTT
CDR3 protein: CSATSGRSAGELFF
D gene: TRBD2
J gene: TRBJ2-2
clone size: few
V gene: TRBV29-1

CDR3 DNA: TGCGCCAGCAGCCCCTTCGGGCGGGGTCAAGGCGAGCAGTACTTC
CDR3 protein: CASSPFGRGQGEQYF
D gene: -
J gene: TRBJ2-7
clone size: -
V gene: TRBV4-1

CDR3 DNA: TGTGCCAGCAGCTTAATAGGGGCCGGACACACAGATACGCAGTATTTT
CDR3 protein: CASSLIGAGHTDTQYF
D gene: -
J gene: TRBJ2-3
clone size: few
V gene: TRBV7-2

CDR3 DNA: TGTGCCTGGAGTCGGACACGTCTTAGCTCCTACAATGAGCAGTTCTTC
CDR3 protein: CAWSRTRLSSYNEQFF
D gene: -
J gene: TRBJ2-1
clone size: -
V gene: TRBV30

CDR3 DNA: TGTGCCAGCAGCTTGGGGGATTCGGCGCGGGTACGGGCGGAGACCCAGTACTTC
CDR3 protein: CASSLGDSARVRAETQYF
D gene: -
J gene: TRBJ2-5
clone size: -
V gene: TRBV5-6

CDR3 DNA: TGTGCCAGCAGCCACCCACAGAAGTTAAGCTCTGGGGCCAACGTCCTGACTTTC
CDR3 protein: CASSHPQKLSSGANVLTF
D gene: -
J gene: TRBJ2-6
clone size: few
V gene: TRBV13

CDR3 DNA: TGTGCTAGTGGTTTGGCAGAGAACACTGAAGCTTTCTTT
CDR3 protein: CASGLAENTEAFF
D gene: -
J gene: TRBJ1-1
clone size: few
V gene: TRBV12-5

CDR3 DNA: TGTGCCAGCAGTTACGACGACTCCAGAGATACGCAGTATTTT
CDR3 protein: CASSYDDSRDTQYF
D gene: -
J gene: TRBJ2-3
clone size: -
V gene: TRBV6-5

CDR3 DNA: TGTGCCTGGACAGGGATATACACAGATACGCAGTATTTT
CDR3 protein: CAWTGIYTDTQYF
D gene: -
J gene: TRBJ2-3
clone size: -
V gene: TRBV30

CDR3 DNA: TGTGCCTGGGTAGTAGCGGGAGGCTCGGGTACGCAGTATTTT
CDR3 protein: CAWVVAGGSGTQYF
D gene: TRBD2
J gene: TRBJ2-3
clone size: -
V gene: TRBV30

CDR3 DNA: TGTGCCAGCAGCTTAGATCAAGGCGGCAATCAGCAGTTCTTC
CDR3 protein: CASSLDQGGNQQFF
D gene: -
J gene: TRBJ2-1
clone size: few
V gene: TRBV11-2

CDR3 DNA: TGTGCCAGTAGTATAGGGTCGGGAGTCTCTGGTGCCTACAATGAGCAGTTCTTC
CDR3 protein: CASSIGSGVSGAYNEQFF
D gene: -
J gene: TRBJ2-1
clone size: few
V gene: TRBV19

CDR3 DNA: TGTGCCAGCAGCCGGACTAGCGGGATTGCTGATGAGCAGTTCTTC
CDR3 protein: CASSRTSGIADEQFF
D gene: TRBD2
J gene: TRBJ2-1
clone size: -
V gene: TRBV2

CDR3 DNA: TGTGCCAGCAGTAAGGGGTTCACAGATACGCAGTATTTT
CDR3 protein: CASSKGFTDTQYF
D gene: -
J gene: TRBJ2-3
clone size: -
V gene: TRBV14

CDR3 DNA: TGTGCCAGCAGCGTAGACCTAGCGGGAGGGCAGTACTTC
CDR3 protein: CASSVDLAGGQYF
D gene: TRBD2
J gene: TRBJ2-7
clone size: few
V gene: TRBV9

CDR3 DNA: TGTGCCAGCAGTCCATTCGGGGGTCAGCCCCAGCATTTT
CDR3 protein: CASSPFGGQPQHF
D gene: -
J gene: TRBJ1-5
clone size: -
V gene: TRBV27